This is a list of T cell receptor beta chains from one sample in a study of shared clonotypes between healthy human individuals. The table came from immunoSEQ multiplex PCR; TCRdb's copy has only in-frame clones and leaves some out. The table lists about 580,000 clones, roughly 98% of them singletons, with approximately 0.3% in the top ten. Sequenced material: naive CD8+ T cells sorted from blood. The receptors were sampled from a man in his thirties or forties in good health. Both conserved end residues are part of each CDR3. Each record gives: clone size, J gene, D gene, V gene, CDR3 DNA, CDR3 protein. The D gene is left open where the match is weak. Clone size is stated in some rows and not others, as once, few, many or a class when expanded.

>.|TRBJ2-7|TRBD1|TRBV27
TGTGCCAGCAGTTCACCGGGACAGGGGCTTTACGAGCAGTACTTC
CASSSPGQGLYEQYF
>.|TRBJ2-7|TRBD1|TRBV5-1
TGCGCCAGCAGGGGGACAGCAAACTACGAGCAGTACTTC
CASRGTANYEQYF
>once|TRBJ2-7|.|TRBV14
TGTGCCAGCAGCCAAGTTCCGAGGGGGTGTTCCTACGAGCAGTACTTC
CASSQVPRGCSYEQYF
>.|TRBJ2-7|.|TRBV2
TGTGCCAGCAGGGTCTACGAGCAGTACTTC
CASRVYEQYF
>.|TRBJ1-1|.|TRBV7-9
TGTGCCAGCAGCGGCAGGGGAGCGTTCACTGAAGCTTTCTTT
CASSGRGAFTEAFF
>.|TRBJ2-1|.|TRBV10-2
TGCGCCAGCAGGCTGACTAGGCCCTACAATGAGCAGTTCTTC
CASRLTRPYNEQFF
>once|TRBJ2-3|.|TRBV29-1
TGCAGCGCAAGGGGGGATACGCAGTATTTT
CSARGDTQYF
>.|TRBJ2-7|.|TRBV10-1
TGCGCCAGCAGTGAATCAGCGGGTTTCTACGAGCAGTACTTC
CASSESAGFYEQYF
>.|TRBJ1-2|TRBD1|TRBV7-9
TGTGCCAGCAGACCCCGACAGGGCGGAGGCTACACCTTC
CASRPRQGGGYTF
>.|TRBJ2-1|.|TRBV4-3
TGCGCCAGCAGCCCTAGAGGACCGGGGTACTCCTACAATGAGCAGTTCTTC
CASSPRGPGYSYNEQFF
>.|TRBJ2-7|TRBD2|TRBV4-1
TGCGCCAGCAGAGGCGGGAGTAGGTACGAGCAGTACTTC
CASRGGSRYEQYF
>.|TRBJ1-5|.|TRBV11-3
TGTGCCAGCAGCTTAGAGGGTCCTTATCAGCCCCAGCATTTT
CASSLEGPYQPQHF
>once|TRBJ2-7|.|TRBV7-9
TGTGCCAGCAGCCCGGACATTTTCGAGCAGTACTTC
CASSPDIFEQYF
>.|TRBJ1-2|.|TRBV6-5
TGTGCCAGCAGTTACTCGAGGGCGAAAGAGGGCTACACCTTC
CASSYSRAKEGYTF
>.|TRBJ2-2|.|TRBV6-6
TGTGCCAGCAAGTACACCAACACCGGGGAGCTGTTTTTT
CASKYTNTGELFF
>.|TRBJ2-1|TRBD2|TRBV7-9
TGTGCCAGCCACCGAACCGGGACTAGCCCACCCAACAATGAGCAGTTCTTC
CASHRTGTSPPNNEQFF
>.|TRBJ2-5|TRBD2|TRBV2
TGTGCCAGCACAACGGAAGGGACTAGCGGGTGGGGTAGCGAAGAGACCCAGTACTTC
CASTTEGTSGWGSEETQYF
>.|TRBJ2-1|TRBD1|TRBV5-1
TGCGCCAGCAGCCACGGGACAGGGGAAATCAATGAGCAGTTCTTC
CASSHGTGEINEQFF
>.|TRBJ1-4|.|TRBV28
TGTGCCAGCAGTTTCGGGCTAGAGGAAAAACTGTTTTTT
CASSFGLEEKLFF
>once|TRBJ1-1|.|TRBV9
TGTGCCAGCAGCTTCACAGAGAACACTGAAGCTTTCTTT
CASSFTENTEAFF
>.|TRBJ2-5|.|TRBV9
TGTGCCAGCAGTGAGAACCAAGAGACCCAGTACTTC
CASSENQETQYF
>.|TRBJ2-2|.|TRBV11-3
TGTGCCAGCAGCGCCCGGGACACCGGGGAGCTGTTTTTT
CASSARDTGELFF
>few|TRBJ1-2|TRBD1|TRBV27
TGTGCCAGCAGTCCGGACAGGGGGCTGAACTACACCTTC
CASSPDRGLNYTF
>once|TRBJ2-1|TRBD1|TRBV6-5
TGTGCCAGCAGTACGATACAGGGGGGTTACAATGAGCAGTTCTTC
CASSTIQGGYNEQFF
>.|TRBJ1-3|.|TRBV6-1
TGTGCCAGCAGTACAGACAATACCTCTGGAAACACCATATATTTT
CASSTDNTSGNTIYF
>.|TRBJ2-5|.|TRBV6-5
TGTGCCAGCCAGGGGTATGGGGAGACCCAGTACTTC
CASQGYGETQYF
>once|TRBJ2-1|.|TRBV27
TGTGCCAGCAGCGCGTTTGGCCCAAACAATGAGCAGTTCTTC
CASSAFGPNNEQFF
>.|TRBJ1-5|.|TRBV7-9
TGTGCCAGCAGCCGAGGGGTGGACCAGCCCCAGCATTTT
CASSRGVDQPQHF
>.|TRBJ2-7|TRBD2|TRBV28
TGTGCCAGCAGTTTAGGGTTTAGCGGGAGGGTCTACGAGCAGTACTTC
CASSLGFSGRVYEQYF
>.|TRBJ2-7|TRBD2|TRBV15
TGTGCCACCCGCCGGACTAGCGGGACTCCCTACGAGCAGTACTTC
CATRRTSGTPYEQYF
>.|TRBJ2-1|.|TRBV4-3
TGCGCCAGCAGCCAAGAGATATGGGGTGAGCAGTTCTTC
CASSQEIWGEQFF
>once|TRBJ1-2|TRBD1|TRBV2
TGTGCCAGAGAATCCCGGGACAGGGACTATGGCTACACCTTC
CARESRDRDYGYTF
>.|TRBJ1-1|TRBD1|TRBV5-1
TGCGCCAGCAGCCCGGGACAGGGGGCGAACACTGAAGCTTTCTTT
CASSPGQGANTEAFF
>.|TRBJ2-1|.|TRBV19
TGTGCCAGTAGTATAGATCAGGGTGGTGGAAGCTCCTACAATGAGCAGTTCTTC
CASSIDQGGGSSYNEQFF
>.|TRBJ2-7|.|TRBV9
TGTGCCAGCAGCGTAGATGGTGGCTCAGCCTACGAGCAGTACTTC
CASSVDGGSAYEQYF
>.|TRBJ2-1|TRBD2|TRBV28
TGTGCCAGCCGGGGAGCGGGAGGGCTCTCCTACAATGAGCAGTTCTTC
CASRGAGGLSYNEQFF
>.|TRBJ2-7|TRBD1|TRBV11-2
TGTGCCAGCAGCTTAGGGACAGGGCGCCACGAGCAGTACTTC
CASSLGTGRHEQYF